This TCR beta chain was recovered during a study of T cells in localized non-small cell lung cancer. The CDR3 contains 15 residues. V was trimmed by 4 bases and J by 7 bases, leaving 19 bases between them. The germline V gene has CDR1 MNHEY and CDR2 SVGAGI. Notes on the study in general: Because researchers sequenced only one region of the tumor, heterogeneity is still possible. Uninvolved neighboring lung showed the greatest T cell clonality, exceeding tumor. Among the top 100 tumor clones, a median approximately 62 appeared in adjacent lung. A denser population of T cells in blood accompanied longer overall survival.

Produced via immunoSEQ multiplex PCR; TCRdb's table is partial and in-frame only. This table has over 40,000 clones, over 80% appearing once. Worth noting for this clone: Antigen unknown.

The sequence derives from a man aged 40 to 69 with stage III lung adenocarcinoma. The sequences come from peripheral blood mononuclear cells, collected before any cancer treatment. The chain couples TRBV6-5 to TRBJ2-5; unclear D gene. This CDR3 reads CASSSTIDGLGTQYF. CDR3 DNA sequence: TGTGCCAGCAGTTCTACCATTGACGGCCTTGGGACCCAGTACTTC.